This T cell receptor beta chain was sequenced in a study of shared clonotypes between healthy human individuals (dated by TCRdb to about 2020). In terms of the full investigation: The cohort included a few men and a couple of women between 18 and 49 years of age. To estimate repertoire size and how much clonotype sharing occurs between individuals, the study deeply sequenced the blood TCR repertoires of five healthy adults. Each donor's leukapheresis produced roughly between roughly 0.85 and 9.5 billion PBMCs. To increase sequencing depth and limit assay-specific biases, TCR repertoire library preparation and sequencing were carried out by different laboratories using diverse techniques. For each donor, CD4 naive and CD4 memory were each given three plates, CD8 naive was given two plates, and CD8 memory was given one plate.

Using the deep immunoSEQ assay, TCR CDR3 regions were amplified from genomic DNA by multiplex PCR. Genomic DNA extracted from each cell subset was distributed evenly over all wells of several immunoSEQ 96-well plates, and each plate served as one replicate. For sorted subsets, approximately 190 ng genomic DNA, equal to about 30,000 T cell genomes, was loaded into each replicate PCR. The purified libraries were quantified using a Qubit 3.0 fluorometer, sized with a Bioanalyzer 2100, and then quantified again using the KAPA Library Quantification kit. A separate single-read 150-cycle Illumina NextSeq 550 flow cell was used to sequence each immunoSEQ 96-well plate. The authors' analysis ran thus. The immunoSEQ output contained only junctional sequences without quality scores, so filtering could not match that applied to full-length reads. To assign V/J genes and CDR3, sequences were annotated against IMGT germline references using PyIR, a Python wrapper for IgBLAST v1.9. Reads were filtered out if the reads had weak V/J assignments (E-value above 1e-6), no CDR3, stop codons, out-of-frame junctions, or ambiguous translated residues. A V3J clonotype was defined by an identical inferred V gene, J gene, and CDR3 amino acid sequence. Percentage overlap between repertoires was computed as shared unique clonotypes divided by the size of the smaller repertoire. Repertoire richness was assessed with RTK rarefaction, the Chao1 estimator, and Recon v2.1 estimates of unobserved clonotypes. Generation probabilities for all TCRbeta clonotypes obtained by the gDNA method from a handful of donors were computed using OLGA. TCRdb stores this immuneACCESS table with in-frame sequences only. Part of the clones is absent; in the studies checked, under half of the shortfall reflects unresolved V genes, and no reason is known for the rest. The D gene and trimming were derived from the DNA, and the V and J assignments and clone size from that table. The sample includes 1,100,000 or so clones, with about 80% observed a single time. Under 0.65% of the sample is held by the ten biggest clonotypes.

The donors were healthy, HIV-negative adults with no recently reported acute infections or vaccinations. All donors were Caucasian adults living in Nashville, Tennessee, USA. CD4+ T cells were enriched by magnetic negative selection; naive cells were then positively selected on CD45RA, and the negative fraction formed the memory subset. After blood collection by leukapheresis, PBMCs were isolated using Ficoll-Histopaque density gradient centrifugation and then cryopreserved in the vapor phase of liquid nitrogen. Analytical flow cytometry was used to check the purity and quantity of every magnetically sorted T cell population. Genomic DNA was isolated from every sorted fraction and measured by UV absorbance on a Nanodrop 2000c. The paper as a whole reports these results and caveats: When a few donors were compared, the shared fraction of clonotypes was about 5% for naive CD4, approximately 3.3% for naive CD8, roughly 2.5% for memory CD4, and less than 0.5% for memory CD8. Higher generation probabilities were observed for clonotypes shared by all four sorted-subset donors than for non-shared clonotypes. Because the study included a small number of donors, the genetic and exposure-history diversity represented was limited. Sampling was limited to blood, and TCR repertoires in tissue likely differ from TCR repertoires in blood. Pairwise subsampling led to the expectation that sequencing depth would affect the degree of clonotype sharing among donors. Rarefaction of sorted-subset datasets indicated incomplete sequencing despite the large sequencing depth. Larger estimated clonotype richness was generally found for naive subsets than for memory subsets.

Concerning this clone itself: No cognate antigen has been identified for it. The record has no base qualities; no much larger clone is one base away.

This TCR was recovered from a man aged 18 to 30 in good health. Some clones in this sample may be carry-over from other donors' samples. The sample was memory CD4+ T cells from PBMCs. The sample's cell subset or site label, in plain terms: CD45RA-negative fraction.

This receptor has the CDR3 CASSSSGTYYEQYF. The nucleotide sequence reads TGTGCCAGCAGTTCCTCCGGGACCTATTACGAGCAGTACTTC. The chain couples TRBV6-6 to TRBJ2-7; the D gene is possibly TRBD1 or TRBD2, each agreeing over 5 bases. Measured from the cysteine to the phenylalanine, the CDR3 is 14 residues long. Solely the CDR3 DNA is kept, with 42 bases framed from the first base. The V end loses 4 bases and the J end loses 4 bases, and a stretch of 14 bases separates them. As encoded in the germline V gene (reference sequence), CDR1 is MNHNY while CDR2 is SVGAGI.